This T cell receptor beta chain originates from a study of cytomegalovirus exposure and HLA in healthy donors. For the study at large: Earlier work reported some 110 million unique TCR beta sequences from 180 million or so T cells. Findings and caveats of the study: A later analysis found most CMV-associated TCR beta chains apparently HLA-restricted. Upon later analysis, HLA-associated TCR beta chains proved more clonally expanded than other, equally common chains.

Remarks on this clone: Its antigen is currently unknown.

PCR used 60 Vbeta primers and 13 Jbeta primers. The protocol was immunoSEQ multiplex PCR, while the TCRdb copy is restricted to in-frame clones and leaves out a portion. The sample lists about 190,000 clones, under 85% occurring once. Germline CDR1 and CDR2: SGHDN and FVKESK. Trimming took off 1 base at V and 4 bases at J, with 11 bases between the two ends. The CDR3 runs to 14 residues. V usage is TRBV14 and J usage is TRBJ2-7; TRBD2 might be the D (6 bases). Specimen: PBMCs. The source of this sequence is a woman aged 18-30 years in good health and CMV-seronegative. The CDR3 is CASSQVLAVYEQYF. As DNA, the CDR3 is TGTGCCAGCAGCCAAGTACTAGCAGTATACGAGCAGTACTTC. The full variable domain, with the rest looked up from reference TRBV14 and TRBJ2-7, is EAGVTQFPSHSVIEKGQTVTLRCDPISGHDNLYWYRRVMGKEIKFLLHFVKESKQDESGMPNNRFLAERTGGTYSTLKVQPAELEDSGVYFCASSQVLAVYEQYFGPGTRLTVT.